What follows are 30 T cell receptor beta chains derived from one specimen sequenced in a study of shared clonotypes between healthy human individuals. The method was immunoSEQ multiplex PCR; TCRdb's version includes in-frame clones alone and lacks a portion of them. The repertoire holds fewer than 400,000 clones, with 74% as singletons. The sample consisted of memory CD4+ T cells sorted from blood. Subset denoted: CD45RA-negative fraction. Receptor source: a man aged 25 to 40 in good health.

The gene calls are TRBV2 and TRBJ2-1; D is uncertain. This CDR3 region has 15 residues. Trimming took 7 bases from V and 8 from J, leaving 21 bases between them. Germline values: CDR1 SNHLY, CDR2 FYNNEI. CDR3 DNA sequence: TGTGCCAGCACCCCATCAGCCCAGCGCCCCCATGAGCAGTTCTTC. Its translation is CASTPSAQRPHEQFF. The variable domain in full, completed from reference TRBV2 and TRBJ2-1, reads EPEVTQTPSHQVTQMGQEVILRCVPISNHLYFYWYRQILGQKVEFLVSFYNNEISEKSEIFDDQFSVERPDGSNFTLKIRSTKLEDSAMYFCASTPSAQRPHEQFFGPGTRLTVL.

V gene TRBV4-1 combines with J gene TRBJ2-7; D perhaps matches TRBD1 (7 bases). There are 14 residues in the CDR3. Deletions cut 8 bases from V and 5 bases from J, with 19 bases between. Germline V gives CDR1 MGHRA, CDR2 YSYEKL. CDR3 in amino acids: CASSPQGGWHEQYF. In nucleotides, the CDR3 is TGCGCCAGCTCCCCTCAGGGGGGTTGGCACGAGCAGTACTTC.

The rearrangement uses TRBV30 and TRBJ2-1; 11 bases fit TRBD2. V lost 0 bases, J lost 10 bases, and 5 bases stayed unmatched. This CDR3 spans 14 amino acids. Germline V CDR1 and CDR2: GTSNPN, SVGIG (reference sequence). The CDR3 protein is CAWSVLAGGSEQFF. In nucleotides, the CDR3 is TGTGCCTGGAGTGTCCTAGCGGGAGGCAGCGAGCAGTTCTTC.

The V gene is TRBV6-1, the J gene TRBJ1-4, with D uncertain. V gave up 10 bases and J gave up 1 base, with 13 bases separating them. There are 14 residues in the CDR3. Germline-derived CDR1 and CDR2 are MNHNS and SASEGT. The CDR3 DNA reads as TGTGCCACCACGGAGGGTATAACTAATGAAAAACTGTTTTTT. Amino acids: CATTEGITNEKLFF.

The rearrangement joins TRBV5-6 to TRBJ1-5; the D gene is possibly TRBD1 (6 bases). Deletions cut 0 bases from V and 2 bases from J, with 9 bases between. Germline assignment: CDR1 SGHDT and CDR2 YYEEEE. This CDR3 comprises 15 residues. The CDR3 is CASSLDRARNQPQHF. The CDR3 DNA follows: TGTGCCAGCAGCTTGGACAGGGCACGCAATCAGCCCCAGCATTTT.

V is TRBV14 and J is TRBJ2-5; D is perhaps TRBD2 (5 bases). The CDR3 runs to 15 residues. Germline V gives CDR1 SGHDN, CDR2 FVKESK. The germline V and J ends were trimmed by 1 base and 5 bases, with 14 bases remaining between them. The CDR3 DNA reads TGTGCCAGCAGCCAAGTAGAAGGGAGTAGGGAGACCCAGTACTTC. Protein sequence: CASSQVEGSRETQYF.

The rearrangement links TRBV10-3 to TRBJ2-5, with a weak D call TRBD2 (5 bases). The CDR3 contains 14 residues. V lost 4 bases, J lost 7 bases, and 16 bases lay in between. CDR1 is ENHRY, CDR2 SYGVKD, per germline. The CDR3 nucleotides are TGTGCCATCAGTGGAGACCCAGTGGGAGTGACCCAGTACTTC. Translation: CAISGDPVGVTQYF.

Only a few counts were recorded for this clone. CDR3 loop: CASSLQGSPYEQYF. Here the CDR3 DNA reads TGTGCCAGCAGTCTACAGGGGAGTCCCTACGAGCAGTACTTC. The V call is TRBV27, the J call TRBJ2-7; TRBD1 aligns across 7 bases. CDR1 is MNHEY, CDR2 SMNVEV, per germline (reference sequence). This CDR3 contains 14 residues. V was clipped by 5 bases and J by 2 bases; unmatched bases: 6.

This chain connects TRBV19 to TRBJ1-1, with D possibly being TRBD1 (5 bases). This CDR3 has 16 amino acids. The V end was cut by 4 bases, the J end by 10 bases, with 25 bases between. Germline values: CDR1 LNHDA, CDR2 SQIVND (reference sequence). The CDR3 here is CASSTTSGTAPTSAFF. In nucleotides, the CDR3 is TGTGCCAGTAGTACGACATCCGGGACCGCCCCTACGTCAGCTTTCTTT.

The rearrangement uses TRBV28 and TRBJ2-7, with 10 bases fitting TRBD1. Germline values: CDR1 MDHEN, CDR2 SYDVKM. J gave up 2 bases and V 10 bases, and 8 bases lay outside the gene matches. The CDR3 consists of 14 residues. CDR3 sequence reads: CATTRTGGTYEQYF. CDR3 nucleotide sequence: TGTGCCACCACCAGGACAGGGGGAACCTACGAGCAGTACTTC.

This clone was seen at least ten times. The chain recombines TRBV10-2 with TRBJ2-1; the match to TRBD2 covers 10 bases. The germline V gene has CDR1 WSHSY and CDR2 SAAADI. The ends lost 2 bases at V and 9 bases at J; junction bases unmatched: 7. The CDR3 is made up of 15 amino acids. The CDR3: CASSERAGGPREQFF. The CDR3 DNA reads TGCGCCAGCAGTGAGAGAGCGGGAGGGCCTCGTGAGCAGTTCTTC.

The table lists this clone with a count of one. In nucleotides, the CDR3 is TGTGCCAGCAGGGCCCAGGGCTCAAACTCCTACAATGAGCAGTTCTTC. Translating it yields CASRAQGSNSYNEQFF. This chain uses TRBV27 with TRBJ2-1, with D tentatively TRBD1 (5 bases). This CDR3 region has 16 residues. Per the germline V gene, CDR1 is MNHEY and CDR2 is SMNVEV (reference sequence). V lost 6 bases to trimming and J lost 0 bases, with 15 bases between them.

This sequence joins TRBV10-1 and TRBJ1-1, with D hard to call. The length of the CDR3 is 12 residues. Germline CDR1 reads WNHNN; CDR2 reads SYGVQD (reference sequence). V was trimmed by 4 bases and J by 5 bases, leaving 8 bases between them. The CDR3 bases are TGCGCCAGCAGTGTGGGAATGACTGAAGCTTTCTTT. It is translated as CASSVGMTEAFF.

This rearrangement joins TRBV5-1 to TRBJ2-2; 16 bases are a match to TRBD2. The J segment lost 4 bases and the V segment lost 3 bases, leaving 6 bases of the junction unmatched. The CDR3 extends over 18 amino acids. CDR1 is SGHRS, CDR2 YFSETQ, per germline. The CDR3 loop is CASSWGLAGGPGTGELFF. DNA of the CDR3: TGCGCCAGCAGCTGGGGACTAGCGGGAGGGCCGGGCACCGGGGAGCTGTTTTTT.

This chain joins TRBV11-2 and TRBJ1-2; D uncertain. CDR1 and CDR2 (germline): SGHAT, FQNNGV. Trimming took 6 bases from V and 5 from J, leaving 19 bases between them. This CDR3 has 15 amino acids. In nucleotides, the CDR3 is TGTGCCAGCAGGCAACAACCCGGGCAGATATATGGCTACACCTTC. This gives the protein CASRQQPGQIYGYTF. Full variable domain (rest looked up from reference TRBV11-2 and TRBJ1-2): EAGVAQSPRYKIIEKRQSVAFWCNPISGHATLYWYQQILGQGPKLLIQFQNNGVVDDSQLPKDRFSAERLKGVDSTLKIQPAKLEDSAVYLCASRQQPGQIYGYTFGSGTRLTVV.

This clone was detected only a few times. The V gene is TRBV4-2, the J gene TRBJ2-1, with 8 positions matching TRBD2. Losses at the gene ends were 8 bases for V and 6 bases for J; bases not matched to a gene: 12. Looked up from germline, CDR1 is LGHNA and CDR2 is YNFKEQ. The CDR3 runs to 15 residues. Written as DNA, the CDR3 is TGTGCCAGCGGAGAACTTGGGACTAGGTTCAATGAGCAGTTCTTC. Its protein product is CASGELGTRFNEQFF.

This clone was counted ten times or more. Written as DNA, the CDR3 is TGTGCCACTAGTGGGGGTGGGGAGCAGTACTTC. Protein product: CATSGGGEQYF. The chain uses TRBV6-1 and TRBJ2-7; D may be TRBD1 or TRBD2 (5 bases each). V shed 10 bases and J shed 7 bases, with 14 bases lying between them. The CDR3 length is 11 residues. Germline V gives CDR1 MNHNS, CDR2 SASEGT.

The J gene is TRBJ1-1, the V gene TRBV5-1; tentative D call: TRBD1 (5 bases). The CDR3 extends over 15 amino acids. Trimming removed 5 bases from V and 1 base from J, with 15 bases in between. Germline V gene lookup returns CDR1 SGHRS and CDR2 YFSETQ. In DNA form, the CDR3 reads TGCGCCAGCAGTGGGAGGGGTGGAAGGAACACTGAAGCTTTCTTT. It codes for CASSGRGGRNTEAFF. Based on the CDR3 plus reference TRBV5-1 and TRBJ1-1, the full variable domain is KAGVTQTPRYLIKTRGQQVTLSCSPISGHRSVSWYQQTPGQGLQFLFEYFSETQRNKGNFPGRFSGRQFSNSRSEMNVSTLELGDSALYLCASSGRGGRNTEAFFGQGTRLTVV.

The sample holds many counts of this clone. The J gene is TRBJ1-2, the V gene TRBV6-1; maybe TRBD1 (6 bases). The CDR3 runs to 14 residues. Trimming removed 8 bases at V and 0 bases at J, with 13 bases between. The germline V gene encodes CDR1 MNHNS and CDR2 SASEGT. Written as DNA, the CDR3 is TGTGCCAGCGAGATGGACAGACCTAACTATGGCTACACCTTC. Protein sequence: CASEMDRPNYGYTF.

The rearrangement links TRBV7-2 to TRBJ2-1; TRBD2 aligns across 11 bases. The trim removed 2 bases at V and 6 bases at J, leaving 3 bases unmatched. The CDR3 length is 15 residues. CDR1 is SGHTA, CDR2 FQGNSA, per germline. CDR3 coding DNA: TGTGCCAGCAGCTTAATAGCGGGAGGGGGCAATGAGCAGTTCTTC. Its protein product is CASSLIAGGGNEQFF.

The chain links TRBV19 to TRBJ2-7, with TRBD1 identical over 7 bases. V was pared by 3 bases and J by 2 bases, with 4 bases of the junction left unmatched. The length of the CDR3 is 14 residues. The germline CDR1 and CDR2 sequences are LNHDA and SQIVND (reference sequence). Here the CDR3 reads CASSIGQGAYEQYF. The DNA for the CDR3 is TGTGCCAGTAGTATTGGGCAGGGGGCCTACGAGCAGTACTTC.

V is TRBV11-1 and J is TRBJ2-1; D unresolved. This CDR3 has 16 residues. In germline, CDR1 is SGHAT, CDR2 FQDESV (reference sequence). Trimming left V 2 bases short and J 3 bases short, with 14 bases between. The CDR3 loop reads CASSLRFGLIYNEQFF. The CDR3 DNA follows: TGTGCCAGCAGCTTAAGGTTCGGCCTGATCTACAATGAGCAGTTCTTC.

The rearrangement links TRBV18 to TRBJ2-1; D is perhaps TRBD1 (6 bases). Trimming took off 10 bases at V and 4 bases at J, with 23 bases between the two ends. Germline lookup yields CDR1 KGHSH and CDR2 LQKENI. CDR3 size: 16 residues. Here the CDR3 DNA reads TGTGCCACCGGAACCCCAGGGGCTCAAACTTACAATGAGCAGTTCTTC. Residues: CATGTPGAQTYNEQFF.

This clone was detected only a few times. Within the sample, other DNA sequences also encode this same CDR3. The chain recombines TRBV9 with TRBJ2-1; TRBD2 matches 7 bases. Unmatched junction bases numbered 3, after V lost 0 bases and J lost 0 bases. Germline V gene lookup returns CDR1 SGDLS and CDR2 YYNGEE. The CDR3 length is 16 residues. This chain's CDR3 is CASSVGGSASYNEQFF. The CDR3 coding sequence is TGTGCCAGCAGCGTAGGCGGGAGCGCCTCCTACAATGAGCAGTTCTTC.

DNA of the CDR3: TGTGCCAGCAGTACGCGAGGGTCTAGCAATCAGCCCCAGCATTTT. Amino acid sequence: CASSTRGSSNQPQHF. V and J are TRBV27 and TRBJ1-5; no definite D call. The ends were cut back, 5 bases at V and 0 bases at J, with 11 bases in the middle. Germline V gene lookup returns CDR1 MNHEY and CDR2 SMNVEV (reference sequence). The CDR3 runs 15 residues.

The chain uses TRBV18 and TRBJ2-1, with a possible D match to TRBD2 (5 bases). Germline V lookup: CDR1 KGHSH, CDR2 LQKENI. Trimming took 3 bases from V and 1 from J, leaving 10 bases between them. CDR3 length: 15 amino acids. CDR3 in amino acids: CASSPNLASYNEQFF. The CDR3 DNA reads as TGTGCCAGCTCACCGAACCTAGCATCCTACAATGAGCAGTTCTTC.

This clone was observed once. V and J are TRBV28 and TRBJ2-5; 10 nucleotides agree with TRBD1. The CDR3 spans 15 residues. The germline gives CDR1 MDHEN, CDR2 SYDVKM. The CDR3 DNA reads TGTGCAAGCCTGAAAGGGGGACAGGGGAGGGAGACCCAGTACTTC. Translation gives CASLKGGQGRETQYF.

The rearrangement joins TRBV6-1 to TRBJ1-2; weak D call: TRBD1 (5 bases). The germline CDR1 and CDR2 sequences are MNHNS and SASEGT. The V end was cut by 7 bases, the J end by 1 base, with 13 bases between. There are 14 residues in the CDR3. Here the CDR3 reads CASNGGDGNYGYTF. DNA for the CDR3: TGTGCCAGCAACGGGGGAGACGGTAACTATGGCTACACCTTC.

This clone has more than one count but fewer than ten. The CDR3 sequence: CASSMTGFRPPDEQFF. In DNA form, the CDR3 reads TGTGCCAGCAGCATGACAGGGTTTCGGCCTCCGGATGAGCAGTTCTTC. This sequence joins TRBV5-4 and TRBJ2-1, with 7 bases matching TRBD1. Germline V gives CDR1 SGHNT, CDR2 YYREEE (reference sequence). The CDR3 is made up of 16 amino acids. V lost 4 bases and J lost 8; bases outside the gene matches: 15.

The chain employs TRBV5-1 and TRBJ2-1; no clear D gene. The CDR3 covers 15 residues. Germline CDR1 and CDR2: SGHRS and YFSETQ. V was pared by 0 bases and J by 2 bases, with 9 bases between. This CDR3 reads CASSLGQAPYNEQFF. As DNA, the CDR3 is TGCGCCAGCAGCTTGGGGCAGGCCCCCTACAATGAGCAGTTCTTC.